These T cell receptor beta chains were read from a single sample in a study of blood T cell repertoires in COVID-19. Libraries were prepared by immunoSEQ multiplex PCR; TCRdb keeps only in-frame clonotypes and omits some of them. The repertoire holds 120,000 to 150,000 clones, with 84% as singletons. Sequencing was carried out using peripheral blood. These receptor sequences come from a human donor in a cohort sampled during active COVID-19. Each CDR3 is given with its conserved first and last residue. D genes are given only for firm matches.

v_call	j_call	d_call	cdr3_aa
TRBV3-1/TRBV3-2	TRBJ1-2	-	CASSPRQPYGYTF
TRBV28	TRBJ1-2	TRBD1	CASSSGQGASYGYTF
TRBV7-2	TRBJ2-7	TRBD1	CASSPGTETYEQYF
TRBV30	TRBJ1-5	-	CAWRASGTWGQPQHF
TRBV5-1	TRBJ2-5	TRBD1	CASSLGTGGEETQYF
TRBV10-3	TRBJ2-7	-	CAISLAGVDEQYF
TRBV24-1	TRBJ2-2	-	CATSDRPVASNTGELFF
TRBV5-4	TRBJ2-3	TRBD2	CASSSRRGGVSDTQYF
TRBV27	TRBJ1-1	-	CASAYRAGYTEAFF
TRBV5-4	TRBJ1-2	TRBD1	CASSPYRGDYGYTF
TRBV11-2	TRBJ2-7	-	CASSFRTVAYEQYF
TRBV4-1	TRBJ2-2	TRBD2	CASSQDRGLEATGELFF
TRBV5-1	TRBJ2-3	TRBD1	CASSPTGPGTDTQYF
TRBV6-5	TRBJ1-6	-	CASGTGSLSPLHF
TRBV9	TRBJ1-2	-	CASSVAIRYGYTF
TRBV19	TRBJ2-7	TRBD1	CASSTGQGMLEQYF
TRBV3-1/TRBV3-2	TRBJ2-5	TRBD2	CASSHLRGGETQYF
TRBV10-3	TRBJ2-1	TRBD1	CAISGTGAYNEQFF
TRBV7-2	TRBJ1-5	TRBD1	CASSGGQAFNQPQHF
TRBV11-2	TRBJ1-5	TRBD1	CASRLGQGNQPQHF
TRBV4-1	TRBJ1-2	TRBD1	CASSQEGQGDGYTF
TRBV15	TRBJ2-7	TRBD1	CATSRGQGRNEQYF
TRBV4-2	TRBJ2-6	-	CASSQDQRFSGANVLTF
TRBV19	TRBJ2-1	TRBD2	CASSTGGPRQFF
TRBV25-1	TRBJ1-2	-	CASSLSRLDGYTF
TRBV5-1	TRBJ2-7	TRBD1	CASSLVPGQGYEQYF
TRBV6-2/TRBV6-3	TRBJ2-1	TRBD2	CASSPGGEQFF
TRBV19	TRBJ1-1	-	CASSYRGTEAFF
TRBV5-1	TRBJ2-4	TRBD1	CASSGQVTKNIQYF
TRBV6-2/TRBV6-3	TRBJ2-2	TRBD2	CASSYSGGGHTGELFF
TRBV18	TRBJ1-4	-	CASVNKTGIRTNEKLFF
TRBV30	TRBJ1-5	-	CAWSLGGRQPQHF
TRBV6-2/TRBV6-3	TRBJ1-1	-	CASSWTGGEAFF
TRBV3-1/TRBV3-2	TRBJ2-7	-	CASSRRGEQYF
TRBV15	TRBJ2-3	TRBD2	CATSRDALAGGDTQYF
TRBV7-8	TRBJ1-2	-	CASSSPWRRELIYGYTF
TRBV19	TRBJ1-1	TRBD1	CASSSQGARGEAFF
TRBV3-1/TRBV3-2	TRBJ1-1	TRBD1	CASSPPFGTENTEAFF
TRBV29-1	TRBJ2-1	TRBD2	CSVEPGTIYNEQFF
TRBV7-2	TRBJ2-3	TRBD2	CASSLELAGPNTQYF